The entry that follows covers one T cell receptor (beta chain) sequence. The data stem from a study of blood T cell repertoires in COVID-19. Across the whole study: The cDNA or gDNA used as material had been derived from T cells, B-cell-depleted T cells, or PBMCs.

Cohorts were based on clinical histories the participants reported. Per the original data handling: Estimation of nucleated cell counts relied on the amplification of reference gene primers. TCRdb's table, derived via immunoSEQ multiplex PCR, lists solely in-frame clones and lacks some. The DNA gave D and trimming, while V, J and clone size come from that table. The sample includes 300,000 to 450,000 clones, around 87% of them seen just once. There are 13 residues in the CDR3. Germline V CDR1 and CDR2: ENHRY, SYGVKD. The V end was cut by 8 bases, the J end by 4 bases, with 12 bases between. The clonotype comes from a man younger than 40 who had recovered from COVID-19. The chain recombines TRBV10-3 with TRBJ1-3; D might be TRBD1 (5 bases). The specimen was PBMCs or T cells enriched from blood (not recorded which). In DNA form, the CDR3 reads TGTGCCATCCAGGGCTCGGACGGAAACACCATATATTTT. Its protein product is CAIQGSDGNTIYF.